The present entry profiles one TCR beta chain with its context. The antigen is unknown. The same CDR3 is also encoded by other DNA sequences in this sample. These data belong to a study of cytomegalovirus exposure and HLA in healthy donors. The PCR contained 60 Vbeta and 13 Jbeta primers. Some clones are missing from TCRdb's copy, which holds only in-frame ones; the method was immunoSEQ multiplex PCR. Of 120,000 or so clones in the sample, roughly 82% are singletons; the top ten hold 1.5%. The CDR3 sequence is 13 residues long. Germline loops: CDR1 SGHTA, CDR2 FQGNSA. Trimming pared 4 bases from V and 6 bases from J, leaving 12 bases between. Study results and caveats: Follow-up analysis later connected one missense variant in DCLRE1C with trimming of TCR beta V- and J-genes. The likely explanation for a cluster of highly shared sequence variants was sequencing artifact.

The source is a woman younger than 30 in good health and CMV-seronegative. The source material was PBMCs. V and J are TRBV7-2 and TRBJ1-1; perhaps TRBD1 as D (6 bases). CDR3 region: CASSSFRGAEAFF. For the CDR3, the DNA is TGTGCCAGCAGCTCGTTCAGGGGCGCTGAAGCTTTCTTT.